This T cell receptor (beta chain) came from a study of monozygotic twins with inflammatory bowel disease. For each CDR3 protein, TCRdb gives one entry from its re-call of the 5' RACE reads, without DNA. There are fewer than 400,000 distinct CDR3 sequences in the sample, with roughly 5.8% held by the top ten. The germline V gene has CDR1 SGHAT and CDR2 FQNNGV. This CDR3 spans 18 amino acids. The study's findings and limits: Comparison of concordant versus discordant twins revealed no difference in repertoire similarity, possibly due to limited power. Fewer shared clonotypes with others were found in IBD patients than in healthy twins, especially with disease activity.

Comment on this clonotype: Its antigen is still unknown.

Sequences were obtained from blood. The gene calls are TRBV11-2 and TRBJ2-7; absent DNA, TCRdb's TRBD2 call cannot be checked. This clonotype was sampled from a human donor with ulcerative colitis or Crohn's disease, or a healthy co-twin of an affected twin (not recorded which). The CDR3 protein is CASSPDSLRTSGSYEQYF.